This T cell receptor (beta chain) was documented in a study of neurological immune-mediated disorders. Findings and caveats of the study: HTLV-1-associated myelopathy had the most TCR clonal expansion, while multiple sclerosis had the least, a level that fell below healthy controls.

The CDR3 loop spans 17 amino acids. The germline gives CDR1 MDHEN, CDR2 SYDVKM. The V segment lost 5 bases and the J segment 6 bases; nucleotides outside the gene matches: 11. There are many counts of this clonotype. Its target is unknown. With 10-nucleotide random UMIs, 5'RACE was used to make the cDNA. TCRdb re-analysed the 5' RACE reads in MiXCR, keeping a single row per CDR3 protein. In the table there are roughly 45,000 distinct CDR3 sequences, 13% of which are singletons. Time point: longitudinal time-point 3. What was sequenced was PBMCs. This sequence was found in a man between 25 and 39 years old in good health. The rearrangement links TRBV28 to TRBJ2-3; 13 positions match TRBD2. For the CDR3, the DNA is TGTGCCAGCAGTCAAAAACTAGCGGGAGGGGTGAGGGATACGCAGTATTTT. This translates into CASSQKLAGGVRDTQYF.